This TCR beta chain derives from a study of blood T cell repertoires in COVID-19 (dated by TCRdb to the early 2020s). Study-level background: The collaborator samples originated in the United States, Italy and Spain and spanned the acute and convalescent phases of COVID-19. The repertoires were released in a freely available public database meant as a resource for research on the immune response to SARS-CoV-2. Subjects who had been exposed to COVID-19, were actively infected with it, or had recovered from it provided the deeply sampled blood TCRbeta repertoires that made up the dataset. Where HLA class I and class II types were available, the types were taken from metadata supplied by the sample provider, not from assay-based typing. The samples were drawn from the first 160 participants of the ongoing ImmuneRACE study and from over 950 subjects provided by 6 global collaborators. A de-identified subject ID, COVID-19 status, age in years and sex were almost always included in the sample metadata. The prospective study material was composed of cDNA or gDNA derived from T cells, B-cell-depleted T cells, or PBMCs. What the authors observed across the whole study: Clinical and demographic metadata were provided uncurated, with the amount varying by source and participant.

Including the terminal cysteine and phenylalanine, the CDR3 comprises 15 residues. Of all the DNA, just the CDR3 is kept, 45 bases in frame from base 1. V loses 0 bases of germline sequence and J loses 6 bases, and the interval between the two ends is 15 bases. Based on the germline V gene (reference sequence), the CDR1 and CDR2 sequences are LGHDT and YNNKEL. With regard to this clone: Its recognized antigen is unknown. One base away there is no much larger clone; base qualities are not given.

The immunoSEQ Assay, a bias-controlled multiplex PCR, was used to amplify TCRbeta CDR3 regions from genomic DNA. As for how the authors treated the data: The number of nucleated cells in each sample was estimated by amplification of reference gene primers within the assay. Sequence reads were collapsed and filtered to measure the absolute abundance of every unique TCRbeta CDR3 rearrangement. For each sample, productive Simpson clonality was calculated by taking the square root of Simpson's diversity index across productive rearrangements. Drawn from immuneACCESS, this table holds only the in-frame rearrangements with V and J called that TCRdb kept. Clones are partly lost; checked studies trace under half to an unresolved V gene and leave the rest unexplained. V and J calls and clone size are as listed in that table; D and trimming were resolved from the DNA. Within this sample are roughly 250,000 clones, with around 82% of them counted one time only. Together, the top ten hold approximately 8.6% of the sample.

Each collaborating institution followed its own protocols to collect whole blood in K2EDTA tubes. For TCRbeta analysis, collaborator samples were shipped as frozen whole blood, as isolated PBMCs, or as DNA extracted from either sample type. The receptor comes from a middle-aged man with active or convalescent COVID-19. Sequenced input: peripheral blood. The rearranged chain carries TRBV3-1 (or the pseudogene TRBV3-2) and TRBJ2-7; TRBD1 is possibly the D segment (5 matching bases). The nucleotide sequence reads TGTGCCAGCAGCCAAGATAGGACATTGCCTCGCGAGCAGTACTTC. This translates into CASSQDRTLPREQYF.